These 2 T cell receptor beta chains were sequenced from one sample in a study of OX40 agonist ivuxolimab in advanced cancers. Using immunoSEQ multiplex PCR, the repertoire was profiled, and TCRdb retains in-frame clones only, with some absent. The sample carries 63,000 or so clones, roughly 80% recorded once. The input for sequencing was CD4+ or CD8+ T cells sorted from blood, taken in a trial of the OX40 agonist ivuxolimab. These receptor sequences come from an adult with an advanced solid tumor such as melanoma, head and neck, liver or kidney cancer.

The chain has TRBV5-1 and TRBJ2-5; 7 nucleotides line up with TRBD1. The J call may be wrong; the DNA end is better matched by TRBJ2-7. The CDR3 totals 12 residues. CDR1 and CDR2 (germline): SGHRS, YFSETQ. The CDR3 nucleotides read TGCGCCAGCAAAGGGACAGCTTACGAGCAGTACTTC. Translated: CASKGTAYEQYF.

The V and J genes are TRBV5-6 and TRBJ1-4; 8 nucleotides match TRBD1. The CDR3 loop spans 13 amino acids. The J segment lost 8 bases and the V segment lost 2 bases, leaving 2 bases of the junction unmatched. Germline lookup yields CDR1 SGHDT and CDR2 YYEEEE. The CDR3 DNA sequence: TGTGCCAGCAGCTTCCGACAGGGGGAAAAACTGTTTTTT. Amino acids: CASSFRQGEKLFF.